Each of the 27 T cell receptor beta chains below was sequenced from the same sample in a study of naive and memory T cell subsets. General observations from the study: Especially in CD8 cells, naive repertoires contained a few larger clonotypes, possibly CD45RA-re-expressing memory cells.

The beta constant-region primer was an equimolar mix of two oligonucleotides covering TRBC1 and TRBC2. The ligated cDNA underwent four PCR rounds using SP2 and nested alpha and beta constant-region primers. One entry per CDR3 protein, called by TCRdb with MiXCR from the UMI-ligation and nested PCR reads. The data contain around 160,000 distinct CDR3 sequences, under 25% of them singletons. The antigens of these receptors remain unknown. Sequencing input: naive CD4+ T cells from blood. The receptors here all came from a human donor in good health.

This clonotype appeared a few times. For the CDR3, the DNA is TGTGCCAGCAGCTTTGAGGAGGACACTGAAGCTTTCTTT. This encodes CASSFEEDTEAFF. The chain employs TRBV7-9 and TRBJ1-1; the D is unclear. V gave up 3 bases and J gave up 3 bases, with 8 bases separating them. CDR3 size: 13 residues. Germline assignment: CDR1 SEHNR and CDR2 FQNEAQ (reference sequence).

In its sample, this clonotype was seen a few times. V is TRBV20-1 and J is TRBJ2-7; D is unresolved. The CDR3 has 13 residues. CDR1 and CDR2 (germline): DFQATT, SNEGSKA (reference sequence). Deletions cut 3 bases from V and 3 bases from J, with 12 bases between. CDR3 amino acids: CSASRFALYEQYF. CDR3 DNA sequence: TGCAGTGCTAGTAGGTTCGCCCTCTACGAGCAGTACTTC.

With regard to this clonotype: This may be a read error: a much more frequent sequence differs by one nucleotide. The CDR3 here is CASSLQRGGRLYYEQYF. DNA for the CDR3: TGTGCCAGTAGTCTCCAAAGGGGCGGCAGGCTATACTACGAGCAGTACTTC. This chain uses TRBV19 with TRBJ2-7; a weak D match, TRBD1 (5 bases). Germline CDR1 LNHDA, CDR2 SQIVND (reference sequence). The CDR3 spans 17 residues. V was cut by 5 bases and J by 3 bases, with 23 bases left in between. Drawing the rest from reference TRBV19 and TRBJ2-7, the complete variable domain is DGGITQSPKYLFRKEGQNVTLSCEQNLNHDAMYWYRQDPGQGLRLIYYSQIVNDFQKGDIAEGYSVSREKKESFPLTVTSAQKNPTAFYLCASSLQRGGRLYYEQYFGPGTRLTVT.

The chain uses TRBV7-2 and TRBJ2-3; TRBD1 agrees at 8 bases. CDR3 length: 17 amino acids. Germline assignment: CDR1 SGHTA and CDR2 FQGNSA. With 2 bases clipped from V and 4 bases from J, the junction kept 11 bases outside the gene matches. CDR3 bases: TGTGCCAGCAGCTTATACCAAGGACAGGGTGGTCCAGATACGCAGTATTTT. It is translated as CASSLYQGQGGPDTQYF.

V usage is TRBV28 and J usage is TRBJ1-6, with 8 bases fitting TRBD1. The J segment lost 9 bases and the V segment lost 2 bases, leaving 6 bases of the junction unmatched. Germline V gene lookup returns CDR1 MDHEN and CDR2 SYDVKM. The CDR3 contains 15 residues. The CDR3 sequence: CASSLKQGGPSPLHF. The DNA of the CDR3 is TGTGCCAGCAGTTTAAAACAGGGGGGTCCTTCACCCCTCCACTTT.

DNA of the CDR3: TGTGCCAGCAGTTACGCTGACAACACCATATATTTT. Protein sequence: CASSYADNTIYF. This chain joins TRBV6-2 or TRBV6-3 and TRBJ1-3; D uncertain. The CDR3 has 12 amino acids. V lost 2 bases and J 7 bases, leaving 6 bases between the germline ends. In germline, CDR1 is MNHEY, CDR2 SVGEGT.

In its sample, this clonotype was seen a few times. This chain connects TRBV29-1 to TRBJ2-7, with 9 bases lining up with TRBD1. CDR1 and CDR2 from the germline V gene are SQVTM and ANQGSEA. Trimming at V came to 3 bases and at J to 7 bases, leaving 4 bases not matched to a gene. The CDR3 is 12 amino acids. The DNA for the CDR3 is TGCAGCGTTGACCCGACAGGGGGTGAGCAGTACTTC. Its translation is CSVDPTGGEQYF.

This clonotype was counted only a few times. The V and J genes are TRBV2 and TRBJ2-1; D is possibly TRBD1 or TRBD2 (5 bases each). V was trimmed by 7 bases and J by 2 bases, leaving 12 bases between them. Germline lookup yields CDR1 SNHLY and CDR2 FYNNEI. This CDR3 region has 14 residues. Here the CDR3 DNA reads TGTGCCAGCAAGGTGGGACGGACCTACAATGAGCAGTTCTTC. Its translation: CASKVGRTYNEQFF.

The J gene is TRBJ1-6, the V gene TRBV2; D gene uncertain. CDR1 SNHLY and CDR2 FYNNEI come from the germline V gene. V dropped 2 bases and J dropped 5 bases, with 13 bases sitting between them. The CDR3 extends over 16 amino acids. In DNA form, the CDR3 reads TGTGCCAGCAGTGAAAGAACAGTCATCAATAATTCACCCCTCCACTTT. Its translation is CASSERTVINNSPLHF.

This clonotype occurred many times. The chain recombines TRBV20-1 with TRBJ2-7, with D possibly matching TRBD1 (6 bases). CDR1 DFQATT and CDR2 SNEGSKA come from the germline V gene (reference sequence). This CDR3 region has 13 residues. V lost 3 bases and J lost 5, with 14 bases in between. CDR3 amino acids: CSASLAGAHEQYF. As DNA, the CDR3 is TGCAGTGCTAGTCTGGCAGGGGCCCACGAGCAGTACTTC.

The CDR3, as DNA: TGTGCCGGTAACAGGGGGCACGGGGAGCTGTTTTTT. As protein: CAGNRGHGELFF. The chain is built from TRBV28 and TRBJ2-2, with 9 bases that match TRBD1. The J segment lost 7 bases and the V segment lost 11 bases, leaving 5 bases of the junction unmatched. This CDR3 is 12 amino acids long. In germline, CDR1 is MDHEN, CDR2 SYDVKM.

The gene calls are TRBV20-1 and TRBJ1-5; possibly TRBD1 for D (6 bases). Per germline, CDR1 DFQATT and CDR2 SNEGSKA (reference sequence). V lost 4 bases, J lost 1 base, and 14 bases lay in between. The CDR3 has 15 amino acids. The CDR3 DNA reads TGCAGTGCTACACAGGGACCCGTGAGCAATCAGCCCCAGCATTTT. Translating it yields CSATQGPVSNQPQHF.

The sample holds many counts of this clonotype. A junction end diverges from the germline sequence, so it may reflect a read error. The chain joins TRBV29-1 to TRBJ2-5, with D perhaps TRBD1 (5 bases). This CDR3 spans 13 amino acids. The germline gives CDR1 SQVTM, CDR2 ANQGSEA. CDR3 bases: TGCAGCGTCGAAGAGCGCCAGGGCGTGACCCAGTACTTC. Translation gives CSVEERQGVTQYF.

Only a few counts were recorded for this clonotype. V usage is TRBV6-6 and J usage is TRBJ1-5; 9 bases are a match to TRBD1. V shed 5 bases, J shed 7 bases, and the junction held 15 bases outside the gene matches. Germline lookup yields CDR1 MNHNY and CDR2 SVGAGI (reference sequence). The CDR3 loop spans 17 amino acids. The DNA for the CDR3 is TGTGCCAGCAGTCAAGACAGGGGGAGACTTTCTGGGCAGCCCCAGCATTTT. Its translation is CASSQDRGRLSGQPQHF.

There are a few counts of this clonotype. The J gene is TRBJ2-1, the V gene TRBV12-3 or TRBV12-4; 9 bases are shared with TRBD1. The V gene end was trimmed by 8 bases and the J gene end by 5 bases; junction bases not matched to a gene: 7. CDR3 length equals 14 residues. CDR3 loop: CASGRTGVNNEQFF. CDR3 sequence (DNA): TGTGCCAGCGGTCGGACAGGGGTGAACAATGAGCAGTTCTTC.

The chain couples TRBV29-1 to TRBJ2-3, with D perhaps matching TRBD2 (6 bases). Germline V gene data show CDR1 as SQVTM and CDR2 as ANQGSEA. The CDR3 is 14 amino acids. V lost 3 bases, J lost 3 bases, and 13 bases lay in between. Here the CDR3 reads CSVEVGGRTDTQYF. CDR3 nucleotide sequence: TGCAGCGTTGAGGTGGGAGGTCGTACAGATACGCAGTATTTT.

The rearrangement uses TRBV5-1 and TRBJ2-1; possible D gene TRBD1, 5 bases. CDR1 and CDR2 (germline): SGHRS, YFSETQ. Deletions cut 0 bases from V and 10 bases from J, with 11 bases between. This CDR3 region has 13 residues. CDR3 bases: TGCGCCAGCAGCTTGGGACAGCTACTAGAGCAGTTCTTC. Translation: CASSLGQLLEQFF.

The genes are TRBV7-8 and TRBJ1-4; TRBD1 is a possible D gene (6 bases). Germline CDR1 SGHVS, CDR2 FQNEAQ. The CDR3 has 16 amino acids. Trimming pared 3 bases from V and 0 bases from J, leaving 11 bases between. DNA of the CDR3: TGTGCCAGCAGCTTTTCAGGGGCTGCAACTAATGAAAAACTGTTTTTT. It encodes CASSFSGAATNEKLFF.

This clonotype was recorded a few times. The chain is built from TRBV5-1 and TRBJ2-5; D might be TRBD1 (6 bases). The germline V and J ends were trimmed by 4 bases and 1 base, with 11 bases remaining between them. CDR1 is SGHRS and CDR2 is YFSETQ in the germline V gene. The length of the CDR3 is 14 residues. CDR3 protein: CASSPRQVQETQYF. For the CDR3, the DNA is TGCGCCAGCAGCCCCCGACAGGTCCAAGAGACCCAGTACTTC. The full variable domain, its missing parts supplied by reference TRBV5-1 and TRBJ2-5, is KAGVTQTPRYLIKTRGQQVTLSCSPISGHRSVSWYQQTPGQGLQFLFEYFSETQRNKGNFPGRFSGRQFSNSRSEMNVSTLELGDSALYLCASSPRQVQETQYFGPGTRLLVL.

CDR3 loop: CASIQSLAKNIQYF. DNA of the CDR3: TGTGCCAGCATACAGTCGCTAGCCAAAAACATTCAGTACTTC. The chain employs TRBV2 and TRBJ2-4, with D unclear. The CDR3 spans 14 residues. Germline V gene data show CDR1 as SNHLY and CDR2 as FYNNEI. V was clipped by 7 bases and J by 0 bases, with 10 bases between them.

The chain joins TRBV7-2 to TRBJ2-3, with 9 bases identical to TRBD1. Germline V gene sequence: CDR1 SGHTA, CDR2 FQGNSA. V lost 8 bases, J lost 2 bases, and 8 bases stayed unmatched. This CDR3 has 15 residues. CDR3 amino acids: CASRRDRAPTDTQYF. The CDR3, as DNA: TGTGCCAGCCGCCGGGACAGGGCCCCCACAGATACGCAGTATTTT.

V usage is TRBV29-1 and J usage is TRBJ1-2; 8 bases map to TRBD1. Germline V gene lookup returns CDR1 SQVTM and CDR2 ANQGSEA. The CDR3 spans 13 residues. V shed 7 bases, J shed 3 bases, and the junction held 7 bases outside the gene matches. The CDR3 nucleotides read TGCAGCGCCACAGGACAGGGCCACTATGGCTACACCTTC. It translates to CSATGQGHYGYTF.

This clonotype has a handful of counts. The chain uses TRBV7-9 and TRBJ1-2, with D hard to call. The CDR3 has 12 amino acids. Germline CDR1 reads SEHNR; CDR2 reads FQNEAQ (reference sequence). The V and J ends lost 8 bases and 0 bases respectively, with 7 bases between them. CDR3 protein: CASSRANYGYTF. The CDR3 DNA reads as TGTGCCAGCTCCAGAGCTAACTATGGCTACACCTTC.

The CDR3 DNA reads TGTGCCAGCAGCATAGGACAGGGACTAGGCACTCCCCAGCATTTT. Its protein product is CASSIGQGLGTPQHF. The chain couples TRBV7-9 to TRBJ1-5, with TRBD1 identical over 8 bases. With V trimmed by 5 bases and J by 10 bases, 13 bases remained unmatched. CDR3 length: 15 residues. CDR1 is SEHNR, CDR2 FQNEAQ, per germline (reference sequence).

This clonotype was seen more than once but under ten times. Since the CDR3 does not end with the conserved phenylalanine or tryptophan, this likely comes from a read error. The limits of the CDR3 on the DNA are not certain, so only TCRdb's listed CDR3 is given. The chain uses TRBV28 and TRBJ2-7; whether TRBD1, the table's D call, matches the DNA was not checked. The CDR3 has 12 residues if both end residues are counted. CDR1 is MDHEN, CDR2 SYDVKM, per germline. CDR3 loop: CASSTTTGLVLS.

This clonotype showed up just a few times. CDR3: CSVVGGQNTEAFF. In DNA form, the CDR3 reads TGCAGCGTTGTTGGAGGCCAGAACACTGAAGCTTTCTTT. This chain uses TRBV29-1 with TRBJ1-1; no reliable D call. CDR1 and CDR2 (germline): SQVTM, ANQGSEA. The V gene lost 4 bases and the J gene lost 1 base, with 10 bases spanning the gap. The CDR3 runs to 13 residues.

The V and J genes are TRBV28 and TRBJ2-4; 11 bases agree with TRBD1. CDR3 size: 17 residues. Germline V gene sequence: CDR1 MDHEN, CDR2 SYDVKM. J gave up 1 base and V 5 bases, and 7 bases lay outside the gene matches. CDR3 nucleotides: TGTGCCAGCAGTGGGGACAGGGGGTTGATGGCCAAAAACATTCAGTACTTC. Translating it yields CASSGDRGLMAKNIQYF.